The clone carrying this TCR beta chain was found a few times. These data are taken from a study of identical twins. One entry per CDR3 protein results from TCRdb running MiXCR on the 5' RACE reads. Of about 730,000 distinct CDR3 sequences in the sample, over 20% were seen once. With V trimmed by 0 bases and J by 4 bases, 6 bases remained unmatched. In germline, CDR1 is LGHNA, CDR2 YSLEER. This CDR3 spans 15 amino acids. This same sample was also part of a study on T cells expressing NK-cell markers.

The source material was PBMCs. This TCR was sampled from a young woman in good health. This chain connects TRBV4-3 to TRBJ2-7; 7 nucleotides line up with TRBD2. This CDR3 reads CASSQDWDYTYEQYF. The CDR3 nucleotides read TGCGCCAGCAGCCAAGACTGGGACTATACTTACGAGCAGTACTTC.